This T cell receptor (beta chain) is drawn from a study of OX40 agonist ivuxolimab in advanced cancers. About the study: With a range of 23 to 79, age averaged 60 years, and 65% to 90% were male. It was permissible to have had prior anti-PD-1, anti-PD-L1 or anti-CTLA-4 therapy, and less than 45% had some. One patient with hepatocellular carcinoma and two with cutaneous melanoma, three in all, had partial responses.

This clone appeared once. V was pared by 3 bases and J by 0 bases, with 11 bases between. This CDR3 is 15 amino acids long. Germline V gene data show CDR1 as WSHSY and CDR2 as SAAADI. Assay used: immunoSEQ multiplex PCR; TCRdb lists only in-frame clones, some missing. The repertoire includes about 81,000 clones, around nine tenths of them detected once, and approximately 0.43% sits in the top ten. Baseline was the first blood sampling point, followed by cycle 4 day 1 and cycle 7 day 1. This material consisted of CD4+ or CD8+ T cells sorted from blood, taken in a trial of the OX40 agonist ivuxolimab. The TCR comes from an adult with an advanced solid tumor such as melanoma, head and neck, liver or kidney cancer. V is TRBV10-2 and J is TRBJ1-2; D not certain. The DNA of the CDR3 is TGCGCCAGCAGTGACCGACTGTTTACTAACTATGGCTACACCTTC. This translates into CASSDRLFTNYGYTF.